Reported below is one T cell receptor (beta chain). Its antigen remains unknown. The data were taken from a study of cytomegalovirus exposure and HLA in healthy donors. Primers: 60 Vbeta forward and 13 Jbeta reverse. In the source study's methods: About 11 million shared chains were among the roughly 80 million unique TCR beta chains that a later analysis counted. Clones were sequenced by immunoSEQ multiplex PCR, and TCRdb holds only the in-frame ones, with some missing. That table furnishes V, J and clone size, whereas the DNA furnished D and trimming. This repertoire includes tens of thousands of clones. Donors likely had unrecorded immune exposures despite being nominally healthy when sampled. General study points: A further, later analysis showed that HLA-associated TCR beta chains (compared with equally common others) were more clonally expanded. Presence/absence analyses treated sequencing depth as roughly uniform across donors.

Germline V gives CDR1 SGHRS, CDR2 YFSETQ. J gave up 0 bases and V 4 bases, and 14 bases lay outside the gene matches. The CDR3 has 21 amino acids. The specimen sequenced was PBMCs. This clonotype was obtained from a woman between 35 and 50 years old in good health and CMV-seropositive. The gene calls are TRBV5-1 and TRBJ2-2, with 14 bases aligning to TRBD2. The CDR3 DNA sequence: TGCGCCAGCAGCAGGCCCACATTTGGACTAGCGGGGGGCCCGAACACCGGGGAGCTGTTTTTT. This codes for CASSRPTFGLAGGPNTGELFF. The full variable domain, completed using reference TRBV5-1 and TRBJ2-2, is KAGVTQTPRYLIKTRGQQVTLSCSPISGHRSVSWYQQTPGQGLQFLFEYFSETQRNKGNFPGRFSGRQFSNSRSEMNVSTLELGDSALYLCASSRPTFGLAGGPNTGELFFGEGSRLTVL.